One and the same sample provided the 20 T cell receptor beta chains below, sequenced in a study of multiple sclerosis patients with progressive multifocal leukoencephalopathy. Time point: time of PML onset. Produced via immunoSEQ multiplex PCR; TCRdb's table is partial and in-frame only. The data contain 25,000 to 35,000 clones, roughly 87% of them singletons. The sequenced sample was PBMCs, obtained from a patient treated with natalizumab. Receptors were obtained from a human donor with progressive multifocal leukoencephalopathy.

Remarks on this clone: This CDR3 fails to terminate in the conserved phenylalanine or tryptophan, so it likely reflects a read error. It is unclear where the CDR3 begins or ends on the DNA, so no DNA is shown, and the CDR3 is as TCRdb lists it. The V gene is TRBV28, the J gene TRBJ1-5; TRBD1 reflects the table's D call only, with no check against the DNA. Germline-derived CDR1 and CDR2 are MDHEN and SYDVKM. The length of the CDR3 is 12 amino acids, counting both ends. CDR3 sequence: CASSPQRDRVQL.

This chain connects TRBV4-3 to TRBJ2-1, with a tentative D call TRBD2 (5 bases). In germline, CDR1 is LGHNA, CDR2 YSLEER. The CDR3 is 16 residues long. The ends were cut back, 1 base at V and 2 bases at J, with 12 bases in the middle. The DNA of the CDR3 is TGCGCCAGCAGCCAAGGGTCGCCTAGCCCCTACAATGAGCAGTTCTTC. Protein sequence: CASSQGSPSPYNEQFF.

Note on this clone: One junction end disagrees with the germline gene, perhaps due to a read error. The rearrangement joins TRBV7-7 to TRBJ2-3, with 11 bases fitting TRBD2. The CDR3 is 16 amino acids. CDR1 is SSHAT, CDR2 FNYEAQ, per germline (reference sequence). The CDR3 spells CASSPRLAGSTDTQYF. As DNA, the CDR3 is TGTGCTAGCAGCCCTAGACTAGCGGGAAGCACAGATACGCAGTATTTT.

This sequence joins TRBV2 and TRBJ2-2; 8 bases line up with TRBD2. The V segment lost 5 bases and the J segment 2 bases; nucleotides outside the gene matches: 4. The V gene's germline CDR1 is SNHLY and CDR2 FYNNEI. The CDR3 is 15 amino acids. The CDR3 reads CASSSTSGNTGELFF. DNA of the CDR3: TGTGCCAGCAGTTCCACTAGCGGTAACACCGGGGAGCTGTTTTTT. The variable domain in full, with the rest retrieved from reference TRBV2 and TRBJ2-2, is EPEVTQTPSHQVTQMGQEVILRCVPISNHLYFYWYRQILGQKVEFLVSFYNNEISEKSEIFDDQFSVERPDGSNFTLKIRSTKLEDSAMYFCASSSTSGNTGELFFGEGSRLTVL.

The J gene is TRBJ2-3, the V gene TRBV2; 7 nucleotides line up with TRBD2. After removal of 0 bases from V and 0 bases from J, the junction contained 6 bases not matched to a gene. The germline CDR1 and CDR2 sequences are SNHLY and FYNNEI. CDR3 size: 17 residues. The CDR3 loop is CASSEARGRASTDTQYF. The CDR3 nucleotides read TGTGCCAGCAGTGAAGCTCGCGGGAGAGCGAGCACAGATACGCAGTATTTT.

CDR3 loop: CASSEVGSSYNEQFF. The CDR3, as DNA: TGCGCCAGCAGTGAGGTCGGAAGCTCCTACAATGAGCAGTTCTTC. The rearrangement joins TRBV10-2 to TRBJ2-1; no reliable D call. This CDR3 region has 15 residues. The germline V gene has CDR1 WSHSY and CDR2 SAAADI. Between the trimmed V and J ends, which lost 2 bases and 0 bases, there was a span of 8 bases.

This clone was recorded a few times. The V call is TRBV9, the J call TRBJ2-1; TRBD1 might be the D (6 bases). Germline values: CDR1 SGDLS, CDR2 YYNGEE. The CDR3 is 15 residues long. The V gene lost 4 bases and the J gene lost 4 bases, with 15 bases spanning the gap. The CDR3 bases are TGTGCCAGCAGCCCAAAGGGGGACCAATACAATGAGCAGTTCTTC. This encodes CASSPKGDQYNEQFF.

The chain couples TRBV10-3 to TRBJ1-1, with D possibly TRBD1 on 6 matching bases. Germline V CDR1 and CDR2: ENHRY, SYGVKD. Trimming took 10 bases from V and 4 from J, leaving 13 bases between them. The CDR3 loop spans 12 amino acids. The CDR3 sequence is CATYQGFTEAFF. The CDR3 DNA follows: TGTGCCACGTATCAGGGGTTCACTGAAGCTTTCTTT.

The chain recombines TRBV11-2 with TRBJ2-3; TRBD1 or TRBD2 may be the D gene (5 bases each). In germline, CDR1 is SGHAT, CDR2 FQNNGV. CDR3 length equals 14 residues. Trimming left V 2 bases short and J 4 bases short, with 10 bases between. CDR3: CASSLREGSDTQYF. The CDR3 DNA reads TGTGCCAGCAGCTTAAGAGAGGGGTCAGATACGCAGTATTTT. Looking up the rest from reference TRBV11-2 and TRBJ2-3 gives the full variable domain: EAGVAQSPRYKIIEKRQSVAFWCNPISGHATLYWYQQILGQGPKLLIQFQNNGVVDDSQLPKDRFSAERLKGVDSTLKIQPAKLEDSAVYLCASSLREGSDTQYFGPGTRLTVL.

The V and J genes are TRBV5-6 and TRBJ2-4; D is perhaps TRBD2 (6 bases). This CDR3 is 13 amino acids long. With 0 bases removed from V and 8 bases from J, the gap between germline ends came to 9 bases. The germline V gene encodes CDR1 SGHDT and CDR2 YYEEEE. This CDR3 is CASSLAWGDIQYF. The CDR3, as DNA: TGTGCCAGCAGCTTGGCCTGGGGGGACATTCAGTACTTC. The whole variable domain, remainder taken from reference TRBV5-6 and TRBJ2-4, is DAGVTQSPTHLIKTRGQQVTLRCSPKSGHDTVSWYQQALGQGPQFIFQYYEEEERQRGNFPDRFSGHQFPNYSSELNVNALLLGDSALYLCASSLAWGDIQYFGAGTRLSVL.

The chain carries TRBV4-3 and TRBJ2-7, with 8 bases lining up with TRBD2. Germline V gene lookup returns CDR1 LGHNA and CDR2 YSLEER. The CDR3 consists of 15 residues. V shed 2 bases and J 6 bases; nucleotides not matched to a gene: 9. This chain's CDR3 is CASSQSSGGVFEQYF. The CDR3 coding sequence is TGCGCCAGCAGCCAATCGTCCGGGGGGGTCTTCGAGCAGTACTTC.

This clone was detected a few times. This chain uses TRBV27 with TRBJ2-1; unclear D gene. Germline lookup yields CDR1 MNHEY and CDR2 SMNVEV (reference sequence). The CDR3 contains 12 residues. With 4 bases removed from V and 8 bases from J, the gap between germline ends came to 9 bases. CDR3 loop: CASSSRTHEQFF. CDR3 sequence (DNA): TGTGCCAGCAGTTCAAGGACCCATGAGCAGTTCTTC.

CDR3: CASSTPLAVPNTGELFF. The CDR3 DNA follows: TGTGCCAGCAGCACCCCGTTGGCGGTGCCGAACACCGGGGAGCTGTTTTTT. This chain connects TRBV9 to TRBJ2-2; D is unresolved. Looked up from germline, CDR1 is SGDLS and CDR2 is YYNGEE. CDR3 size: 17 residues. V lost 4 bases and J 0 bases, leaving 16 bases between the germline ends. Filled out from reference TRBV9 and TRBJ2-2, the complete variable domain reads DSGVTQTPKHLITATGQRVTLRCSPRSGDLSVYWYQQSLDQGLQFLIQYYNGEERAKGNILERFSAQQFPDLHSELNLSSLELGDSALYFCASSTPLAVPNTGELFFGEGSRLTVL.

The chain has TRBV6-5 and TRBJ1-5; D remains unclear. Germline V gives CDR1 MNHEY, CDR2 SVGAGI. Trimming shortened V by 5 bases and J by 0 bases, and 8 bases separated the two germline ends. This CDR3 spans 14 amino acids. The CDR3 DNA sequence: TGTGCCAGCAGTACCGGCTTTAGCAATCAGCCCCAGCATTTT. Translating gives CASSTGFSNQPQHF.

This clone showed up just once. The rearrangement links TRBV5-4 to TRBJ2-5; D gene unclear. With the DNA end fitting TRBJ2-7 better, the J assignment may be wrong. Germline values: CDR1 SGHNT, CDR2 YYREEE (reference sequence). The CDR3 runs to 15 residues. CDR3 protein: CASSLVGRSSYEQYF. Here the CDR3 DNA reads TGTGCCAGCAGCTTGGTAGGTAGGAGCTCCTACGAGCAGTACTTC.

This clone was seen only a few times. The chain's CDR3 is CATKLGNINTGELFF. The CDR3 coding sequence is TGTGCCACCAAACTAGGGAATATTAACACCGGGGAGCTGTTTTTT. V and J are TRBV28 and TRBJ2-2; D is perhaps TRBD2 (5 bases). The V end lost 10 bases, the J end lost 2 bases, and 17 bases lay between the germline ends. Germline V gives CDR1 MDHEN, CDR2 SYDVKM. The CDR3 runs to 15 residues. Combining the CDR3 with reference TRBV28 and TRBJ2-2 gives the whole variable domain DVKVTQSSRYLVKRTGEKVFLECVQDMDHENMFWYRQDPGLGLRLIYFSYDVKMKEKGDIPEGYSVSREKKERFSLILESASTNQTSMYLCATKLGNINTGELFFGEGSRLTVL.

The chain links TRBV6-5 to TRBJ2-3; a weak D match, TRBD2 (5 bases). This CDR3 contains 14 residues. The V end lost 3 bases, the J end lost 2 bases, and 9 bases lay between the germline ends. CDR1 is MNHEY, CDR2 SVGAGI, per germline. CDR3 amino acids: CASSYRLPTDTQYF. The CDR3 DNA reads as TGTGCCAGCAGTTATCGACTACCCACAGATACGCAGTATTTT.

This clone occurred once. V gene TRBV12-5 combines with J gene TRBJ2-3; the match to TRBD2 covers 14 bases. CDR3 length: 21 amino acids. CDR1 LGHNT and CDR2 FRNRAP come from the germline V gene. V dropped 1 base and J dropped 0; count of bases not matched to a gene: 12. The CDR3 bases are TGTGCTAGTGGTTTGGGAGTGGGACTAGCGGGAGCACAGGGGAGCACAGATACGCAGTATTTT. Its translation: CASGLGVGLAGAQGSTDTQYF.

V usage is TRBV27 and J usage is TRBJ2-3; TRBD2 aligns across 8 bases. The V and J ends lost 0 bases and 5 bases, in that order; junction bases with no gene match: 7. Germline lookup yields CDR1 MNHEY and CDR2 SMNVEV (reference sequence). The CDR3 is 16 residues long. The CDR3 DNA sequence: TGTGCCAGCAGTTTATCGTGGCGGGAGGTTCTAGATACGCAGTATTTT. Translated: CASSLSWREVLDTQYF.

The genes are TRBV7-8 and TRBJ2-7; 10 bases line up with TRBD2. The CDR3 consists of 15 residues. Trimming at V came to 6 bases and at J to 4 bases, leaving 9 bases not matched to a gene. The V gene's germline CDR1 is SGHVS and CDR2 FQNEAQ. CDR3 sequence reads: CASRELAGGVYEQYF. The CDR3 region has the DNA TGTGCCAGCAGGGAATTAGCGGGAGGTGTTTACGAGCAGTACTTC.